The table lists the clone carrying this T cell receptor beta chain with a count of one. The protocol was immunoSEQ multiplex PCR, while the TCRdb copy is restricted to in-frame clones and leaves out a portion. This table has about 480,000 clones, 80% to 90% appearing once. In Seattle, patients joined the study during active infection and were tracked longitudinally. These data are taken from a study of blood T cell repertoires in COVID-19. Study-wide context: The United States, Italy and Spain supplied acute and convalescent COVID-19 samples. PBMCs, B-cell-depleted T cells, or T cells provided the cDNA or gDNA that made up the material.

With 4 bases clipped from V and 4 bases from J, the junction kept 11 bases outside the gene matches. The CDR3 is 16 amino acids. Germline CDR1 is LGHDT and CDR2 is YNNKEL (reference sequence). The gene calls are TRBV3-1 (or the pseudogene TRBV3-2) and TRBJ2-3, with 7 bases that match TRBD2. This receptor was obtained from a man aged 18 to 29 with COVID-19, enrolled during active disease. Material: peripheral blood. CDR3 loop: CASSRVAGVRADTQYF. CDR3 bases: TGTGCCAGCAGCCGCGTCGCGGGAGTAAGGGCAGATACGCAGTATTTT.